This TCR beta chain was documented in a study of blood T cell repertoires in COVID-19. On the study more broadly: COVID-19 samples from acute and convalescent phases originated in the United States, Italy and Spain.

The CDR3 has 17 amino acids. CDR1 and CDR2 (germline): KGHDR, SFDVKD. Trimming took off 2 bases at V and 2 bases at J, with 16 bases between the two ends. Data came from immunoSEQ multiplex PCR; TCRdb stores just in-frame clones and leaves some out. The sample carries approximately 150,000 clones, approximately 86% recorded once. The chain couples TRBV24-1 to TRBJ2-3, with D possibly matching TRBD1 (6 bases). The sequence derives from a woman in her forties or fifties with acute or convalescent COVID-19. What was sequenced was peripheral blood. Here the CDR3 DNA reads TGTGCCACCAGTGATTACATGACAGGATCCTTCACAGATACGCAGTATTTT. It encodes CATSDYMTGSFTDTQYF.